The present TCR beta chain was sequenced within a study of blood T cell repertoires in COVID-19. Study information: There were acute and convalescent COVID-19 samples, and they came from the United States, Italy and Spain. In each case, the material was cDNA or gDNA derived from T cells, B-cell-depleted T cells, or PBMCs.

As handled by the study authors: Reference gene primer amplification gave estimated nucleated cell counts. The method was immunoSEQ multiplex PCR; TCRdb's version includes in-frame clones alone and lacks a portion of them. V, J and clone size are those of that table, while D and trimming were read from the DNA. The table lists approximately 300,000 clones, roughly 87% of them singletons. The length of the CDR3 is 15 residues. V lost 1 base and J lost 5; bases outside the gene matches: 8. CDR1 is MGHRA and CDR2 is YSYEKL in the germline V gene. The gene calls are TRBV4-1 and TRBJ2-7, with TRBD1 matching 7 bases. The source of this sequence is a man in his late teens or twenties with active or convalescent COVID-19. The sample was peripheral blood. The CDR3 reads CASSQAATGDHEQYF. The CDR3 region has the DNA TGCGCCAGCAGCCAAGCAGCAACAGGGGACCACGAGCAGTACTTC.